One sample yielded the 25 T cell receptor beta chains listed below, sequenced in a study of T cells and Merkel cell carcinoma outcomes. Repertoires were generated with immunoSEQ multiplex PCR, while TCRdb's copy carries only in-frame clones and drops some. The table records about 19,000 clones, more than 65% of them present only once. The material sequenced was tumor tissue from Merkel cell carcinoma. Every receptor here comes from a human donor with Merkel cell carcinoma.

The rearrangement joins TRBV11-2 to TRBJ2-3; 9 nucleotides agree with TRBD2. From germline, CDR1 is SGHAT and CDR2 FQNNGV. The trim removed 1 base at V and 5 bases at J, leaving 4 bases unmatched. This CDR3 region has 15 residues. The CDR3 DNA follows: TGTGCCAGCAGCTTAGTTCTAGCGGGACAAGATACGCAGTATTTT. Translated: CASSLVLAGQDTQYF.

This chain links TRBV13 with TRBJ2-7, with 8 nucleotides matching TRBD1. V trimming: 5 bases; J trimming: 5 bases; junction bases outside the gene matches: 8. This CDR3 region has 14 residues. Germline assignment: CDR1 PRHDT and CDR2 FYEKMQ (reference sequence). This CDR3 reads CASSIHRGLDEQYF. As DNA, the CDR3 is TGTGCCAGCAGCATACACAGGGGGTTGGACGAGCAGTACTTC.

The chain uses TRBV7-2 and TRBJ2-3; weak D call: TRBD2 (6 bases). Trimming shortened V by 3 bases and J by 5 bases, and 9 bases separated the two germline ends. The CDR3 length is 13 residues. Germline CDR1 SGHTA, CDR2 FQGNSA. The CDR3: CASSFQGGDTQYF. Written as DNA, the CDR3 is TGTGCCAGCAGCTTCCAGGGAGGAGATACGCAGTATTTT.

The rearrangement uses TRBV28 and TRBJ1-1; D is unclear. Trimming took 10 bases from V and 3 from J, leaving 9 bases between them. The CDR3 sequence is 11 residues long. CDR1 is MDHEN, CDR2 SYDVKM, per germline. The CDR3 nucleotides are TGTGCCACTGCACGCTACACTGAAGCTTTCTTT. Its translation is CATARYTEAFF.

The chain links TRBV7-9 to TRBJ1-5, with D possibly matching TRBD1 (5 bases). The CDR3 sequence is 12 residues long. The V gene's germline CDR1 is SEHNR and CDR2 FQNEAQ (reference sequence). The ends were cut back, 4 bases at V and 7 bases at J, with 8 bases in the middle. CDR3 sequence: CASSWGWQPQHF. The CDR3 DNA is TGTGCCAGCAGCTGGGGGTGGCAGCCCCAGCATTTT. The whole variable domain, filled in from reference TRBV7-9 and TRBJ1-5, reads DTGVSQNPRHKITKRGQNVTFRCDPISEHNRLYWYRQTLGQGPEFLTYFQNEAQLEKSRLLSDRFSAERPKGSFSTLEIQRTEQGDSAMYLCASSWGWQPQHFGDGTRLSIL.

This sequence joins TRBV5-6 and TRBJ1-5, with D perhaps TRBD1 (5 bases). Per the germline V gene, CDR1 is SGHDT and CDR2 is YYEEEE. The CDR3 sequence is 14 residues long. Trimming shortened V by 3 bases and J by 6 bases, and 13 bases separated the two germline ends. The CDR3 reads CASSSGHRSQPQHF. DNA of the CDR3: TGTGCCAGCAGCTCCGGACACCGCAGTCAGCCCCAGCATTTT.

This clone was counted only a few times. CDR3 DNA: TGTGCCAGCTCACTGGGTCCTTCATGGGATACGCAGTATTTT. Amino acids: CASSLGPSWDTQYF. This rearrangement joins TRBV18 to TRBJ2-3; no reliable D call. The CDR3 sequence is 14 residues long. V was clipped by 4 bases and J by 6 bases, with 14 bases between them. The germline CDR1 and CDR2 sequences are KGHSH and LQKENI.

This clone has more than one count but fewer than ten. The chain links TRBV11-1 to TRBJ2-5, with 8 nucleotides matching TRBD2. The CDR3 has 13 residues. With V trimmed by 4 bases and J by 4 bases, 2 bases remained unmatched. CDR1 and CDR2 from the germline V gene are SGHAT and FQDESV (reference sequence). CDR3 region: CASSSRGGETQYF. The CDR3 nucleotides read TGTGCCAGCAGCTCCCGGGGGGGAGAGACCCAGTACTTC.

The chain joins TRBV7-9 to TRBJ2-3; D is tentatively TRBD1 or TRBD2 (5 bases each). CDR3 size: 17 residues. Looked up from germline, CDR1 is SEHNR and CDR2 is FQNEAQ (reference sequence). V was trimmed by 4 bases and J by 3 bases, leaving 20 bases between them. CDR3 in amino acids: CASSSTLEGRITDTQYF. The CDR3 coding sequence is TGTGCCAGCAGCTCGACCCTCGAGGGGCGGATTACAGATACGCAGTATTTT.

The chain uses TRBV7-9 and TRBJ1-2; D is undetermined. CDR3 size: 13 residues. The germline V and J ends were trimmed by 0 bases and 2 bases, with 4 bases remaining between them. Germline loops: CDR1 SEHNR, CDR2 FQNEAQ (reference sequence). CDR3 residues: CASSLAENYGYTF. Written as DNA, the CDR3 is TGTGCCAGCAGCTTAGCCGAGAACTATGGCTACACCTTC.

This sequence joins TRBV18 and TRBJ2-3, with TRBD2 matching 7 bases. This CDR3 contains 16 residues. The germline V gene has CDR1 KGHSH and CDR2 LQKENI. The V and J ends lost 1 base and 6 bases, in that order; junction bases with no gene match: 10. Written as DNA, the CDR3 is TGTGCCAGCTCACCACTCCCAGTTAGGGGAGGGGATACGCAGTATTTT. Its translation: CASSPLPVRGGDTQYF.

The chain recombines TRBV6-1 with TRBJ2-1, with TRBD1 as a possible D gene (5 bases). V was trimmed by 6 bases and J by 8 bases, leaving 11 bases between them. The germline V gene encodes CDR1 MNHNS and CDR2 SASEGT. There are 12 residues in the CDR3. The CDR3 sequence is CASSQGVDEQFF. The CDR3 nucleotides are TGTGCCAGCAGCCAAGGGGTAGATGAGCAGTTCTTC.

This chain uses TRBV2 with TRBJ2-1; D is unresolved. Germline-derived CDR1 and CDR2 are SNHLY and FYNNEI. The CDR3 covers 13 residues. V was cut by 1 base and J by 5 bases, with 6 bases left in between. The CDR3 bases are TGTGCCAGCAGTGAAGAAGCCCACAATGAGCAGTTCTTC. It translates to CASSEEAHNEQFF.

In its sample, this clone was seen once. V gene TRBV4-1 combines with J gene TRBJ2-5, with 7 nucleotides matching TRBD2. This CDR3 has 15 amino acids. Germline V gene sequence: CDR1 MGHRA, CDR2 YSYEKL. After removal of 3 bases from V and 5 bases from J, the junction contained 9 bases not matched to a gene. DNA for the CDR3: TGCGCCAGCAGCCAGCAGACTAGCCCTTGGGAGACCCAGTACTTC. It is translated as CASSQQTSPWETQYF.

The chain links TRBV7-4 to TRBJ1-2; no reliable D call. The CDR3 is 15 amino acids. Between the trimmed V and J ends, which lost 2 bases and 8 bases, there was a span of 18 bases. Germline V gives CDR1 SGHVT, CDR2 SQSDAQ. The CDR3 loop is CASSLSARSFGGYTF. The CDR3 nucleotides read TGTGCCAGCAGCTTATCAGCCAGGAGCTTTGGAGGCTACACCTTC.

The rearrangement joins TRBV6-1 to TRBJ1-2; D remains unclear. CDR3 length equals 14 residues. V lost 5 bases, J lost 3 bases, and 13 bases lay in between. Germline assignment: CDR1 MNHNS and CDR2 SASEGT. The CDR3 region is CASSWFDRHYGYTF. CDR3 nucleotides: TGTGCCAGCAGTTGGTTTGATAGGCACTATGGCTACACCTTC.

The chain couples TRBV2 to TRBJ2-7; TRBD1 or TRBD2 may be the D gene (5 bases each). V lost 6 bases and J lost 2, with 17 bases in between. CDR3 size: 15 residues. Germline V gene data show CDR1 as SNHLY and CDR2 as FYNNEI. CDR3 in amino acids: CASRGPGGSPYEQYF. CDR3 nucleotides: TGTGCCAGCAGGGGACCCGGCGGGTCACCCTACGAGCAGTACTTC.

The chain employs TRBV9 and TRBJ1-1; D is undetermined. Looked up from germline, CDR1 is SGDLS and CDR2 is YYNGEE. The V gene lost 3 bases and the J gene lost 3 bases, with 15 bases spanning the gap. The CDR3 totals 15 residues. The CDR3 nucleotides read TGTGCCAGCAGCGGACTCCGACGTTGGGACACTGAAGCTTTCTTT. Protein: CASSGLRRWDTEAFF.

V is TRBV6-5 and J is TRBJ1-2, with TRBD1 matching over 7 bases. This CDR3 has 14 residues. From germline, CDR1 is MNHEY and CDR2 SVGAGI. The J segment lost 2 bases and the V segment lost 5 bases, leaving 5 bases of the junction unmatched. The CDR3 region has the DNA TGTGCCAGCAGTGGCGGGACAGCCAACTATGGCTACACCTTC. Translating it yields CASSGGTANYGYTF.

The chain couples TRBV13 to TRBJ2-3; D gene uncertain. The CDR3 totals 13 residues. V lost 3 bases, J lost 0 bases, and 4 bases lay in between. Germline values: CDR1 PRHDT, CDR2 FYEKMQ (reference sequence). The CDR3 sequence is CASSFMSTDTQYF. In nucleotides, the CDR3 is TGTGCCAGCAGCTTTATGAGCACAGATACGCAGTATTTT. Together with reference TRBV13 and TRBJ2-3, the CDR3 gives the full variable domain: AAGVIQSPRHLIKEKRETATLKCYPIPRHDTVYWYQQGPGQDPQFLISFYEKMQSDKGSIPDRFSAQQFSDYHSELNMSSLELGDSALYFCASSFMSTDTQYFGPGTRLTVL.

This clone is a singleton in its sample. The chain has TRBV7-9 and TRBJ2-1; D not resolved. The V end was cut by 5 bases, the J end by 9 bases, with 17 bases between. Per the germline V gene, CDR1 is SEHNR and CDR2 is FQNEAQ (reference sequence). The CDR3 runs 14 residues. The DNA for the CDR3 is TGTGCCAGCAGCCCTCGGCCCTATTGGGGTGAGCAGTTCTTC. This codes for CASSPRPYWGEQFF.

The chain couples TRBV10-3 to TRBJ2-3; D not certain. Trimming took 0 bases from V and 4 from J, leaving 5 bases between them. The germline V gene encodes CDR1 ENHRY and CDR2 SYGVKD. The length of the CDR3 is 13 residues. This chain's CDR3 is CAISESMADTQYF. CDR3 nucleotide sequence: TGTGCCATCAGTGAGTCGATGGCAGATACGCAGTATTTT.

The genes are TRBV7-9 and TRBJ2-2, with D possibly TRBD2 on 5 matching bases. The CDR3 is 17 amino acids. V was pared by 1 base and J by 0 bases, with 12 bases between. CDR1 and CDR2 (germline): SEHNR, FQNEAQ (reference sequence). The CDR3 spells CASSLVLVATNTGELFF. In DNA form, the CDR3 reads TGTGCCAGCAGCTTAGTGCTCGTAGCGACGAACACCGGGGAGCTGTTTTTT.

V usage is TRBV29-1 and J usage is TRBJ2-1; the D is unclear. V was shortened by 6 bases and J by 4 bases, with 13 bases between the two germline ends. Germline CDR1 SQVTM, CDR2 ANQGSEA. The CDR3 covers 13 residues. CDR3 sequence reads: CSVIILPYNEQFF. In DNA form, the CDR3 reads TGCAGCGTGATAATACTACCTTACAATGAGCAGTTCTTC.

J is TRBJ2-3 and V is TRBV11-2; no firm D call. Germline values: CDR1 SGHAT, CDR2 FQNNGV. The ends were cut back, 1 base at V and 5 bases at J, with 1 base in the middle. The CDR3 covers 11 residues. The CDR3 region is CASSLGDTQYF. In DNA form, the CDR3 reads TGTGCCAGCAGCTTAGGAGATACGCAGTATTTT.